These 18 T cell receptor beta chains were all obtained from the same sample, sequenced in a study of blood T cell repertoires in COVID-19. Some clones are missing from TCRdb's copy, which holds only in-frame ones; the method was immunoSEQ multiplex PCR. The top ten clones hold about 2.1% of a sample with approximately 390,000 clones, about 90% of them seen once. Sequencing used peripheral blood. The origin of the receptors is an older woman with COVID-19, enrolled during active disease.

Remarks on this clone: This same CDR3 is encoded by further DNA sequences in the sample. This chain connects TRBV5-1 to TRBJ1-4; perhaps TRBD1 as D (5 bases). Looked up from germline, CDR1 is SGHRS and CDR2 is YFSETQ. The V end lost 4 bases, the J end lost 2 bases, and 9 bases lay between the germline ends. The CDR3 covers 14 residues. DNA of the CDR3: TGCGCCAGCAGCCCGACAGCCACTAATGAAAAACTGTTTTTT. This translates into CASSPTATNEKLFF. Together with reference TRBV5-1 and TRBJ1-4, the CDR3 gives the full variable domain: KAGVTQTPRYLIKTRGQQVTLSCSPISGHRSVSWYQQTPGQGLQFLFEYFSETQRNKGNFPGRFSGRQFSNSRSEMNVSTLELGDSALYLCASSPTATNEKLFFGSGTQLSVL.

The rearrangement joins TRBV18 to TRBJ1-1; the match to TRBD1 covers 8 bases. The CDR3 extends over 14 amino acids. V lost 6 bases to trimming and J lost 2 bases; unmatched junction nucleotides: 5. Germline V gene sequence: CDR1 KGHSH, CDR2 LQKENI. The CDR3 DNA follows: TGTGCCAGCTCGTGGCAGGGGGCTAACACTGAAGCTTTCTTT. It translates to CASSWQGANTEAFF.

About this clone: The germline gene is not matched at one end of the junction; a read error may be the cause. The CDR3 region is CASSLNSGALGTQYF. The CDR3 DNA follows: TGTGCTAGCAGCTTAAATTCAGGGGCCCTGGGAACGCAGTATTTT. This chain connects TRBV7-7 to TRBJ2-3, with D maybe TRBD1 (6 bases). This CDR3 region has 15 residues. The germline V gene encodes CDR1 SSHAT and CDR2 FNYEAQ (reference sequence).

The rearrangement joins TRBV28 to TRBJ1-5; the match to TRBD1 covers 7 bases. There are 15 residues in the CDR3. CDR1 is MDHEN, CDR2 SYDVKM, per germline. V lost 5 bases and J lost 5; bases outside the gene matches: 9. The CDR3 sequence: CASSPSDRIDQPQHF. CDR3 sequence (DNA): TGTGCCAGCAGTCCCTCGGACAGGATCGATCAGCCCCAGCATTTT.

This chain links TRBV28 with TRBJ1-2, with 7 bases fitting TRBD1. Germline V gene data show CDR1 as MDHEN and CDR2 as SYDVKM. V shed 6 bases, J shed 4 bases, and the junction held 5 bases outside the gene matches. The CDR3 consists of 13 residues. The CDR3 loop is CASRRQGSYGYTF. DNA of the CDR3: TGTGCCAGCAGACGACAGGGAAGCTATGGCTACACCTTC.

This chain joins TRBV7-2 and TRBJ2-7; D unclear. Trimming stripped 1 base from V and 2 bases from J, with 6 bases between. The CDR3 covers 13 residues. The germline V gene has CDR1 SGHTA and CDR2 FQGNSA. The CDR3 is CASSLVGPYEQYF. For the CDR3, the DNA is TGTGCCAGCAGCTTAGTGGGCCCCTACGAGCAGTACTTC.

The chain links TRBV18 to TRBJ1-2; tentative D call: TRBD1 (6 bases). The V and J ends lost 3 bases and 3 bases respectively, with 17 bases between them. This CDR3 comprises 16 residues. The germline V gene has CDR1 KGHSH and CDR2 LQKENI. This chain's CDR3 is CASSPVTGHPDYGYTF. The CDR3 DNA sequence: TGTGCCAGCTCACCTGTAACGGGACACCCAGACTATGGCTACACCTTC.

This clone was counted only a few times. The gene calls are TRBV6-5 and TRBJ1-1, with D possibly being TRBD1 (5 bases). Germline assignment: CDR1 MNHEY and CDR2 SVGAGI. V dropped 4 bases and J dropped 4 bases, with 13 bases sitting between them. There are 14 residues in the CDR3. As DNA, the CDR3 is TGTGCCAGCAGTTCGCCAACAGGATTCACTGAAGCTTTCTTT. Translating gives CASSSPTGFTEAFF.

This clone was detected ten times or more. This CDR3 is also generated by other DNA sequences in the sample. This chain links TRBV19 with TRBJ2-2, with TRBD2 matching over 9 bases. V trimming: 3 bases; J trimming: 5 bases; junction bases outside the gene matches: 4. Germline V gene sequence: CDR1 LNHDA, CDR2 SQIVND (reference sequence). The CDR3 contains 15 residues. The CDR3 sequence is CASSIPLAGTGELFF. In DNA form, the CDR3 reads TGTGCCAGTAGTATCCCCCTAGCGGGGACCGGGGAGCTGTTTTTT. Looking up the rest from reference TRBV19 and TRBJ2-2 gives the full variable domain: DGGITQSPKYLFRKEGQNVTLSCEQNLNHDAMYWYRQDPGQGLRLIYYSQIVNDFQKGDIAEGYSVSREKKESFPLTVTSAQKNPTAFYLCASSIPLAGTGELFFGEGSRLTVL.

This chain uses TRBV12-5 with TRBJ2-7; possibly TRBD1 for D (6 bases). V gave up 7 bases and J gave up 5 bases, with 12 bases separating them. The germline V gene has CDR1 LGHNT and CDR2 FRNRAP. This CDR3 region has 12 residues. The CDR3, as DNA: TGTGCTAGTGCCACCGACAGGCACGAGCAGTACTTC. Its protein product is CASATDRHEQYF.

V usage is TRBV24-1 and J usage is TRBJ2-5, with 11 bases identical to TRBD2. The V segment lost 4 bases and the J segment 6 bases; nucleotides outside the gene matches: 12. The CDR3 length is 17 residues. Germline V gene lookup returns CDR1 KGHDR and CDR2 SFDVKD. The CDR3 DNA reads TGTGCCACCAGTGACCGAGGAACTAGCGGGAGTCCGAAGACCCAGTACTTC. This encodes CATSDRGTSGSPKTQYF.

This clone showed up just once. The chain links TRBV5-8 to TRBJ1-2; D is uncertain. V was cut by 0 bases and J by 7 bases, with 4 bases left in between. The CDR3 consists of 11 residues. The germline V gene has CDR1 SGHTS and CDR2 YDEGEE. CDR3 in amino acids: CASSLVFGYTF. DNA for the CDR3: TGTGCCAGCAGCTTGGTATTTGGCTACACCTTC.

This clone was observed a single time. This chain connects TRBV18 to TRBJ1-1; D remains unclear. Deletions cut 4 bases from V and 0 bases from J, with 15 bases between. The CDR3 covers 16 residues. CDR1 and CDR2 from the germline V gene are KGHSH and LQKENI. CDR3 in amino acids: CASSLVLGSMNTEAFF. In DNA form, the CDR3 reads TGTGCCAGCTCACTAGTTCTAGGAAGCATGAACACTGAAGCTTTCTTT.

This sequence joins TRBV5-1 and TRBJ2-3; 12 bases agree with TRBD2. The junction had 2 bases not matched to a gene; V was cut back by 6 bases and J by 3 bases. This CDR3 has 14 amino acids. Germline V gives CDR1 SGHRS, CDR2 YFSETQ. The CDR3 sequence is CASNLAGGTDTQYF. CDR3 coding DNA: TGCGCCAGCAACCTAGCGGGGGGGACAGATACGCAGTATTTT.

In this sample, this clone turned up a few times. V gene TRBV6-2 or TRBV6-3 combines with J gene TRBJ1-3, with 8 nucleotides matching TRBD1. This CDR3 comprises 16 residues. Germline V CDR1 and CDR2: MNHEY, SVGEGT. V dropped 4 bases and J dropped 1; count of bases not matched to a gene: 6. This chain's CDR3 is CASSSGQGVSGNTIYF. The CDR3 nucleotides are TGTGCCAGCAGTTCCGGACAGGGTGTTTCTGGAAACACCATATATTTT.

The rearrangement links TRBV3-1 (or the pseudogene TRBV3-2) to TRBJ2-7; TRBD2 matches 11 bases. The V segment lost 4 bases and the J segment 6 bases; nucleotides outside the gene matches: 5. CDR1 and CDR2 from the germline V gene are LGHDT and YNNKEL (reference sequence). The CDR3 length is 14 residues. The CDR3 sequence is CASSRRGLAAEQYF. In DNA, the CDR3 is TGTGCCAGCAGCCGTAGGGGACTAGCGGCCGAGCAGTACTTC.

The chain links TRBV20-1 to TRBJ2-3, with TRBD2 matching 10 bases. The V gene's germline CDR1 is DFQATT and CDR2 SNEGSKA (reference sequence). With V trimmed by 3 bases and J by 9 bases, 6 bases remained unmatched. The CDR3 is made up of 13 amino acids. The CDR3 coding sequence is TGCAGTGCTAGTTCTAGCGGGGGTAAGACGCAGTATTTT. Translation: CSASSSGGKTQYF.

This clone was seen more than once but under ten times. The rearrangement links TRBV3-1 (or the pseudogene TRBV3-2) to TRBJ1-2; the D gene is possibly TRBD1 (6 bases). The ends were cut back, 1 base at V and 5 bases at J, with 14 bases in the middle. The germline CDR1 and CDR2 sequences are LGHDT and YNNKEL (reference sequence). CDR3 length: 15 residues. The CDR3, as DNA: TGTGCCAGCAGCCAAGGTCCAGGGGTGGGGTATGGCTACACCTTC. As protein: CASSQGPGVGYGYTF.